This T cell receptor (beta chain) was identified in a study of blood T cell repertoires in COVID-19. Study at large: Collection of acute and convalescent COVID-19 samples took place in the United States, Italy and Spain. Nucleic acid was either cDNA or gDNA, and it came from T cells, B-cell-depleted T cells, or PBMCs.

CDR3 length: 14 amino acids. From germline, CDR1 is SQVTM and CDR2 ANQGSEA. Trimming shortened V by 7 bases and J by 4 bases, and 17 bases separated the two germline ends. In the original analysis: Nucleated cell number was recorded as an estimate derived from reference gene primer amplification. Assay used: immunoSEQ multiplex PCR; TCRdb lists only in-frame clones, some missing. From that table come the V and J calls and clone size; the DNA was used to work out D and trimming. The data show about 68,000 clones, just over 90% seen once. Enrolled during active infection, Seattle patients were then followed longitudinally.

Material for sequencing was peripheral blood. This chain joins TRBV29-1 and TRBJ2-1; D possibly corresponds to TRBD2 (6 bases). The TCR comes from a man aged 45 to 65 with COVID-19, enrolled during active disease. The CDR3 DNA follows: TGCAGCGCCGTAGGCCATGCGGGGTACAATGAGCAGTTCTTC. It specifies CSAVGHAGYNEQFF.